This T cell receptor beta chain came from a study of regulatory T cells in long-lasting Graves disease. Whole-study context: The definition of persistent Graves' disease was over 5 years of antithyroid drugs with positive TSH receptor antibodies. Overall study results and limits: Newly diagnosed patients shared 1,000 or so public clonotypes; persistent patients shared about 2,700.

Time point described: persistent/refractory GD, antithyroid drugs over 5 years with positive TRAb. Generation of the TCR library employed RNA extracted from PBMCs. A blood draw put approximately 9 milliliters of peripheral blood into EDTA tubes. This clonotype showed up many times. Its target is not known. The germline V gene has CDR1 MNHEY and CDR2 SMNVEV (reference sequence). The V gene lost 3 bases and the J gene lost 5 bases, with 16 bases spanning the gap. This CDR3 is 15 amino acids long. Investigators prepared the TCR beta libraries by applying iRepertoire HTBI primers and Arm-PCR of CDR3 regions. TCRdb used MiXCR to reprocess the multiplex PCR reads, holding one entry per CDR3 protein. The table shows 700,000 or so distinct CDR3 sequences, with 25% to 35% occurring only once.

The chain couples TRBV27 to TRBJ1-1, with D possibly being TRBD1 (6 bases). The sequence was obtained from a female donor with Graves disease. Sequenced here: peripheral blood mononuclear cells (PBMCs), sampled when the disease was refractory, from a patient treated with antithyroid drugs. CDR3 sequence reads: CASSLNPRGWTEAFF. The CDR3, as DNA: TGTGCCAGCAGTTTGAACCCCAGGGGTTGGACTGAAGCTTTCTTT.